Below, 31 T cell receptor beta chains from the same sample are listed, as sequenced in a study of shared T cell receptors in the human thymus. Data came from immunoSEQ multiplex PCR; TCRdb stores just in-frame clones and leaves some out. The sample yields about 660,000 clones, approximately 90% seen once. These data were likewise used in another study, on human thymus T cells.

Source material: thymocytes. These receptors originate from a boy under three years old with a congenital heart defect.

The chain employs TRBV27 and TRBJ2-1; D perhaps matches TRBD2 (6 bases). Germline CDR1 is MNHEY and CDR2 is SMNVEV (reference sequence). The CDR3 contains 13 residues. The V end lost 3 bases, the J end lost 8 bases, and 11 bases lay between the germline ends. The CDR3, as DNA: TGTGCCAGCAGTTTCGGGGGAGCGGATGAGCAGTTCTTC. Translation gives CASSFGGADEQFF.

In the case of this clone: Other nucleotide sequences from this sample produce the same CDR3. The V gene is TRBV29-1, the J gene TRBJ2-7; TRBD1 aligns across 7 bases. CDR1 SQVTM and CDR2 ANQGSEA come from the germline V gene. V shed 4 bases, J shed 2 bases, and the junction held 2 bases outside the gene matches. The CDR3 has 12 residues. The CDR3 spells CSVGDSTYEQYF. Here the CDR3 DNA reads TGCAGCGTTGGGGACAGCACCTACGAGCAGTACTTC.

This CDR3 is CASSQGELAGGFLSYEQYF. CDR3 coding DNA: TGTGCCAGCAGCCAAGGGGAACTAGCGGGAGGATTCCTCTCCTACGAGCAGTACTTC. The V gene is TRBV14, the J gene TRBJ2-7, with TRBD2 matching 12 bases. The V segment lost 1 base and the J segment 0 bases; nucleotides outside the gene matches: 10. CDR3 length equals 19 residues. Germline lookup yields CDR1 SGHDN and CDR2 FVKESK.

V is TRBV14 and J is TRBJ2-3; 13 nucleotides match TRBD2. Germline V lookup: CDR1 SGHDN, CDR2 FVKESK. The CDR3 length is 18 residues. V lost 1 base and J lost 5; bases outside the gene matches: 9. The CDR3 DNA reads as TGTGCCAGCAGCCAAGTCCCCTCCGGACTAGCGGGAGAAGATACGCAGTATTTT. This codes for CASSQVPSGLAGEDTQYF.

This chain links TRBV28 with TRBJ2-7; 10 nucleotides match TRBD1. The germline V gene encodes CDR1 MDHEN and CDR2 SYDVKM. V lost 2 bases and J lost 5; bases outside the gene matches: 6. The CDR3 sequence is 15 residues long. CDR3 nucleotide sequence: TGTGCCAGCAGTTTAGCAGGGACAGGGGAACACGAGCAGTACTTC. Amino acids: CASSLAGTGEHEQYF.

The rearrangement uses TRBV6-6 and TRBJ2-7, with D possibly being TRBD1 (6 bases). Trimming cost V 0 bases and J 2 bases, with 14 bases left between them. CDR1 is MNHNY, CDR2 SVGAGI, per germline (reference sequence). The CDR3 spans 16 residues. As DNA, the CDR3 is TGTGCCAGCAGTTACTCCTACCGGGACATGCCCTACGAGCAGTACTTC. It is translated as CASSYSYRDMPYEQYF.

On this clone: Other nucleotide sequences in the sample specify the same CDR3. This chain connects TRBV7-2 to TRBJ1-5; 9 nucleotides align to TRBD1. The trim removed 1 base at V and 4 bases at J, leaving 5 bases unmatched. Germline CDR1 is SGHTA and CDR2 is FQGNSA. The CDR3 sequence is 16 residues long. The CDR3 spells CASSLGGQGGNQPQHF. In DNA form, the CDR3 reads TGTGCCAGCAGCTTAGGGGGACAGGGTGGGAATCAGCCCCAGCATTTT.

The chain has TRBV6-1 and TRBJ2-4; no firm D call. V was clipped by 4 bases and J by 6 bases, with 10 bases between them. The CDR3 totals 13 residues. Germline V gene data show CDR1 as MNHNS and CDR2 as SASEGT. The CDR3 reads CASSAMTANIQYF. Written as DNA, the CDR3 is TGTGCCAGCAGTGCTATGACTGCAAACATTCAGTACTTC.

The chain's CDR3 is CASSYLRGQNEKLFF. CDR3 sequence (DNA): TGTGCCAGCAGCTACCTCAGGGGCCAGAATGAAAAACTGTTTTTT. The rearrangement uses TRBV28 and TRBJ1-4, with a weak D call TRBD1 (6 bases). Germline loops: CDR1 MDHEN, CDR2 SYDVKM. The CDR3 is 15 amino acids. V lost 6 bases to trimming and J lost 5 bases, with 16 bases between them.

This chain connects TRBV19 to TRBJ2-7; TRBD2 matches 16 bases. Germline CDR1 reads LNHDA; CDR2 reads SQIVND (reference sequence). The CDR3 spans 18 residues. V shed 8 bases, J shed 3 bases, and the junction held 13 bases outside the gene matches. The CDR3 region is CASSTGLAGGPGNYEQYF. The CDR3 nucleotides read TGTGCCAGTTCTACGGGACTAGCGGGAGGGCCTGGGAACTACGAGCAGTACTTC.

The DNA of the CDR3 is TGTGCCAGCAGGGGGAGAGGGACCCAGTACTTC. It is translated as CASRGRGTQYF. The chain recombines TRBV7-6 with TRBJ2-5, with D perhaps TRBD2 (5 bases). Trimming stripped 6 bases from V and 7 bases from J, with 9 bases between. Germline V gene lookup returns CDR1 SGHVS and CDR2 FNYEAQ. The CDR3 extends over 11 amino acids. Variable domain in full (rest from reference TRBV7-6 and TRBJ2-5): GAGVSQSPRYKVTKRGQDVALRCDPISGHVSLYWYRQALGQGPEFLTYFNYEAQQDKSGLPNDRFSAERPEGSISTLTIQRTEQRDSAMYRCASRGRGTQYFGPGTRLLVL.

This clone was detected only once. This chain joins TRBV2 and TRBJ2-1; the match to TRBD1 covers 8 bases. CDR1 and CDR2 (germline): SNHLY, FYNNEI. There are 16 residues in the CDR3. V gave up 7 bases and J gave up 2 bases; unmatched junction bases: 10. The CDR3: CASTPDRGGTYNEQFF. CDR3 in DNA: TGTGCCAGCACCCCTGACAGGGGAGGAACCTACAATGAGCAGTTCTTC.

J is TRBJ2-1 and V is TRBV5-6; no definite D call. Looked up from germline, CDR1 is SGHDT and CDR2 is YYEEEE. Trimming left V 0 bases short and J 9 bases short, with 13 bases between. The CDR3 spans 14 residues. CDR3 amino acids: CASSLDKRTGEQFF. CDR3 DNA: TGTGCCAGCAGCTTGGATAAGAGAACCGGTGAGCAGTTCTTC.

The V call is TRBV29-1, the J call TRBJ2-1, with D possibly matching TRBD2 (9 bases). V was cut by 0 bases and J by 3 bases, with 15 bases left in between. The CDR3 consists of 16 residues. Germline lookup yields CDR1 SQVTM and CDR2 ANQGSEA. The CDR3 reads CSVEELAGQVYNEQFF. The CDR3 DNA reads TGCAGCGTTGAAGAGCTAGCGGGACAGGTCTACAATGAGCAGTTCTTC.

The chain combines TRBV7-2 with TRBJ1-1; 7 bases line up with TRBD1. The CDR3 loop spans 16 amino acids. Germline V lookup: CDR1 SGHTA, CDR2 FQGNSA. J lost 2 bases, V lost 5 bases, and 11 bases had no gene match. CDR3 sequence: CASSRQGRVSNTEAFF. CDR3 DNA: TGTGCCAGCAGCAGACAGGGTAGGGTATCAAACACTGAAGCTTTCTTT.

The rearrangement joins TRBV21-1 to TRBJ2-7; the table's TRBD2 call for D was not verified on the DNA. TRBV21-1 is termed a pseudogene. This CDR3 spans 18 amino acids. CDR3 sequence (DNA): TGTGCCAGCAGCAAAGGCGACGTTCCCCCTTTGCGGACCTACGAGCAGTACTTC. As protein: CASSKGDVPPLRTYEQYF.

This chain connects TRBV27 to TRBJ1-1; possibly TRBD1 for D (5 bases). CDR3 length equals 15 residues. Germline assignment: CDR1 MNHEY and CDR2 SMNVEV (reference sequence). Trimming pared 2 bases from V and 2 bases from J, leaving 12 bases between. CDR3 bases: TGTGCCAGCAGTTTAATGAGGGGAGGAAACACTGAAGCTTTCTTT. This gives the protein CASSLMRGGNTEAFF.

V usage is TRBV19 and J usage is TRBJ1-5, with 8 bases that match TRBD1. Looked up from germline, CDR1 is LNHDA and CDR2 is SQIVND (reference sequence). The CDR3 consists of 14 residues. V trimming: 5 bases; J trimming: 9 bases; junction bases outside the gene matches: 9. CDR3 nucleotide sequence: TGTGCCAGTAGTGTACCGACAGGGGTCGCGCCCCAGCATTTT. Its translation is CASSVPTGVAPQHF.

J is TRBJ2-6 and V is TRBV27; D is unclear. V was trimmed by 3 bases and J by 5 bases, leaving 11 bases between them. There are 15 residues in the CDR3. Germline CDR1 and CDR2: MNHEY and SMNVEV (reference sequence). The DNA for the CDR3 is TGTGCCAGCAGTTTTTTCCCTGGCAGGGCCAACGTCCTGACTTTC. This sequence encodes CASSFFPGRANVLTF.

The CDR3 is CASSQDVTSGTRIPYEQYF. As DNA, the CDR3 is TGTGCCAGCAGCCAAGATGTGACCTCCGGGACTAGAATCCCCTACGAGCAGTACTTC. The rearrangement uses TRBV4-2 and TRBJ2-7; 8 bases align to TRBD2. The trim removed 0 bases at V and 2 bases at J, leaving 15 bases unmatched. The length of the CDR3 is 19 residues. Germline V gene data show CDR1 as LGHNA and CDR2 as YNFKEQ.

As DNA, the CDR3 is TGTGCCAGCAGCTACACCGGGACAGCGTTCCAAGAGACCCAGTACTTC. This encodes CASSYTGTAFQETQYF. This chain links TRBV7-4 with TRBJ2-5, with 7 bases lining up with TRBD1. CDR1 is SGHVT and CDR2 is SQSDAQ in the germline V gene. With V trimmed by 4 bases and J by 1 base, 9 bases remained unmatched. The CDR3 is 16 amino acids.

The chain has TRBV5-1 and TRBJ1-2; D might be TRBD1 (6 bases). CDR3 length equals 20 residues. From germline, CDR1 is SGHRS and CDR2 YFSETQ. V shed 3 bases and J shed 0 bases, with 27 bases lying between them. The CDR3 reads CASSSSPGGSGGATNYGYTF. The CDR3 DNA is TGCGCCAGCAGCTCCAGCCCTGGGGGTTCGGGGGGCGCTACTAACTATGGCTACACCTTC. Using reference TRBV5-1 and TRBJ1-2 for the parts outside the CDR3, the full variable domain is KAGVTQTPRYLIKTRGQQVTLSCSPISGHRSVSWYQQTPGQGLQFLFEYFSETQRNKGNFPGRFSGRQFSNSRSEMNVSTLELGDSALYLCASSSSPGGSGGATNYGYTFGSGTRLTVV.

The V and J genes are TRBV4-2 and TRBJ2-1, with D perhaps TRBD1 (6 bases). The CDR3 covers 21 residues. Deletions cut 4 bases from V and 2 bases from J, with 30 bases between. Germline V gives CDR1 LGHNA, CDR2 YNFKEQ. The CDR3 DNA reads TGTGCCAGCAGCCGAGGAAACCATTGGGGGCCGGGCGGGTCGGCCTACAATGAGCAGTTCTTC. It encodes CASSRGNHWGPGGSAYNEQFF.

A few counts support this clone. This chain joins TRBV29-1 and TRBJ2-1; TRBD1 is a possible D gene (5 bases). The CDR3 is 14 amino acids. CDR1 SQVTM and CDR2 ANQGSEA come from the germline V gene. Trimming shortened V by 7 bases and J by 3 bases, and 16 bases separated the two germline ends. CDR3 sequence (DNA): TGCAGCGCTGAGGACCCAGGGTTCTACAATGAGCAGTTCTTC. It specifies CSAEDPGFYNEQFF.

The CDR3 loop reads CASSQTFQRGYEQYF. CDR3 nucleotide sequence: TGCGCCAGCAGCCAAACGTTCCAACGAGGGTACGAGCAGTACTTC. V gene TRBV4-1 combines with J gene TRBJ2-7; maybe TRBD2 (5 bases). The V gene lost 2 bases and the J gene lost 4 bases, with 15 bases spanning the gap. The CDR3 is made up of 15 amino acids. CDR1 is MGHRA and CDR2 is YSYEKL in the germline V gene.

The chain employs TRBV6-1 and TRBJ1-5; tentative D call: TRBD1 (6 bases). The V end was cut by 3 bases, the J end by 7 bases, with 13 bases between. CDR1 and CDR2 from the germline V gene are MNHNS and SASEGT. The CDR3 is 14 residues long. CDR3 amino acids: CASSDDRNTQPQHF. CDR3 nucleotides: TGTGCCAGCAGTGACGACAGGAATACACAGCCCCAGCATTTT.

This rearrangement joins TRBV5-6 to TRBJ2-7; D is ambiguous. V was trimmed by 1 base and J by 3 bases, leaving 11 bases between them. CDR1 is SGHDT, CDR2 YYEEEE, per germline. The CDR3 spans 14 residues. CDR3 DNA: TGTGCCAGCAGCTTGTTCACCAGAAACTACGAGCAGTACTTC. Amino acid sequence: CASSLFTRNYEQYF.

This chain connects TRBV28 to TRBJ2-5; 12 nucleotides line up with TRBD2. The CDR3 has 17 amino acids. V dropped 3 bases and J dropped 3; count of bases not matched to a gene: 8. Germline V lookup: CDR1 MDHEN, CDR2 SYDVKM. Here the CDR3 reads CASSFGLAGGGEETQYF. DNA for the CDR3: TGTGCCAGCAGTTTCGGTCTAGCGGGAGGGGGGGAAGAGACCCAGTACTTC.

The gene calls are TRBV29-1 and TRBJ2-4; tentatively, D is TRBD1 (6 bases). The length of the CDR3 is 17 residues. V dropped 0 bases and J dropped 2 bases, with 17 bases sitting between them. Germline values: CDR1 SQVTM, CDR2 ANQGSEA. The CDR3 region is CSVEEESSRGSKNIQYF. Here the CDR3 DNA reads TGCAGCGTTGAAGAGGAATCCTCGAGGGGGTCCAAAAACATTCAGTACTTC. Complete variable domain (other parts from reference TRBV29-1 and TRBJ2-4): SAVISQKPSRDICQRGTSLTIQCQVDSQVTMMFWYRQQPGQSLTLIATANQGSEATYESGFVIDKFPISRPNLTFSTLTVSNMSPEDSSIYLCSVEEESSRGSKNIQYFGAGTRLSVL.

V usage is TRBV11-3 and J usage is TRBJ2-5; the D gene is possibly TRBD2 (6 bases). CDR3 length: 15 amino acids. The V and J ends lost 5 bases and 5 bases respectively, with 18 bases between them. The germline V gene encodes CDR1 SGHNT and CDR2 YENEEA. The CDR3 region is CASSHTVGLGETQYF. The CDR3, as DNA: TGTGCCAGCAGCCACACAGTGGGACTGGGTGAGACCCAGTACTTC.

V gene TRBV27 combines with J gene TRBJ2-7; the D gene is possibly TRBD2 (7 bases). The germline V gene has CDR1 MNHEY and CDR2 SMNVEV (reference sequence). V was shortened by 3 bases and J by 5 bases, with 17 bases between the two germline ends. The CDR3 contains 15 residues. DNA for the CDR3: TGTGCCAGCAGTTTTGGTTGGGGGGGGCGCCACGAGCAGTACTTC. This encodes CASSFGWGGRHEQYF.